This record concerns one T cell receptor beta chain sequence. Described time point: newly diagnosed GD, antithyroid drugs for less than 3 months. PBMC RNA served as the TCR library source. CDR3 regions were amplified by Arm-PCR using iRepertoire HTBI primers to build TCR beta libraries. From the multiplex PCR reads, TCRdb called clonotypes with MiXCR, one entry per CDR3 protein. The profile shows under 450,000 distinct CDR3 sequences, 12% of them singletons. The sample originates from a study of regulatory T cells in long-lasting Graves disease. The sample was also linked to a second study, of T cells in Graves' hyperthyroidism and ophthalmopathy. That source adds: Aged 18 to 65, the patients had hyperthyroidism that was newly diagnosed and had lasted under 2 months.

The receptor was derived from a woman under 30 with Graves disease. Sequenced here: peripheral blood mononuclear cells (PBMCs), sampled at new diagnosis, from a patient treated with antithyroid drugs.

The CDR3 DNA is TGTGCCAGCAGCTTGCTGGGTAGGGACGGTGGAAACACCATATATTTT. Translating it yields CASSLLGRDGGNTIYF. The chain uses TRBV5-6 and TRBJ1-3; a weak D match, TRBD1 (5 bases). Germline V CDR1 and CDR2: SGHDT, YYEEEE. This CDR3 is 16 amino acids long. Trimming pared 1 base from V and 3 bases from J, leaving 14 bases between.